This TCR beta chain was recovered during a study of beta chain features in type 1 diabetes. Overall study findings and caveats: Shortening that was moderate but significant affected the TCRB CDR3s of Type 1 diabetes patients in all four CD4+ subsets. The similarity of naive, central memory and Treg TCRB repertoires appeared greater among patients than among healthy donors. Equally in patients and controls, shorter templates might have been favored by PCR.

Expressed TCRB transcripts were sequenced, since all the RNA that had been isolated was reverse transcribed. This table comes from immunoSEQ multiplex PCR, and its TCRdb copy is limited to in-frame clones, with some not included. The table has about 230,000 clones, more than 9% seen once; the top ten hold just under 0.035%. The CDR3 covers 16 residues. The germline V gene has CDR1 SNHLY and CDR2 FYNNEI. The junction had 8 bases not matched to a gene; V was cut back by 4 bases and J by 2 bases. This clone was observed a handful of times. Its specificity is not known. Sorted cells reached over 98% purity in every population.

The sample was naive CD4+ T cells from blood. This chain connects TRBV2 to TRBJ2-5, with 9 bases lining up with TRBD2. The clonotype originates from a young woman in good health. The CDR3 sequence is CASSGERTSVQETQYF. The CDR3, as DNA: TGTGCCAGCAGTGGGGAAAGGACTAGCGTACAAGAGACCCAGTACTTC.